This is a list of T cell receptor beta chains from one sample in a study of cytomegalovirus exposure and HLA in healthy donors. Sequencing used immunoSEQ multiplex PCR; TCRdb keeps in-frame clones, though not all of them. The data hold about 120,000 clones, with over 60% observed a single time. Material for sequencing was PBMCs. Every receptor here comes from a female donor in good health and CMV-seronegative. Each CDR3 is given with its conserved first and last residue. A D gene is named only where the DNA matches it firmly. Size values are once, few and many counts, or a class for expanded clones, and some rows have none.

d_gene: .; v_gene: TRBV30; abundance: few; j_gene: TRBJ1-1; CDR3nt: TGTGCCTGGAGTTTAACCACAGGGATGAACACTGAAGCTTTCTTT; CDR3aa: CAWSLTTGMNTEAFF
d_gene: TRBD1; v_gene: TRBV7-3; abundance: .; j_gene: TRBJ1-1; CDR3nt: TGTGCCGGCGGACAGGGCCTCCGAGGGAACACTGAAGCTTTCTTT; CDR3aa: CAGGQGLRGNTEAFF
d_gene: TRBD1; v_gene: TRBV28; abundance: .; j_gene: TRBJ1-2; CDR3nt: TGTGCCAGCAGCCCCGGCGGGGGACAGGGCATATTCGGGGGCTACACCTTC; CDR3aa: CASSPGGGQGIFGGYTF
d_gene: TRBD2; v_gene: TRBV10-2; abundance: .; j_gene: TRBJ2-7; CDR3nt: TGCGCCAGCAGGCCAAGTCTTACTAGCGGGGGACCAATCTACGAGCAGTACTTC; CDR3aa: CASRPSLTSGGPIYEQYF
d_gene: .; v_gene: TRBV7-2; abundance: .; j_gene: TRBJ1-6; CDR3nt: TGTGCCAGTGGGACTTCCTATAATTCACCCCTCCACTTT; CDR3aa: CASGTSYNSPLHF
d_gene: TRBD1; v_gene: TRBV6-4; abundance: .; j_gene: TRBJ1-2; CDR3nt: TGTGCCAGCAGCCCGGGACAGGGCCCCGGTTTGTCTGGCTACTCCTTC; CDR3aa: CASSPGQGPGLSGYSF
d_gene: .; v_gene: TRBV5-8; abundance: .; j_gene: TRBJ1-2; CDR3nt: TGTGCCAGCAGCTTGGGACAAGGTCTGGGCTATGGCTACACCTTC; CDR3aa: CASSLGQGLGYGYTF
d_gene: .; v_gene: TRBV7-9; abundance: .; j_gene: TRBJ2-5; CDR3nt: TGTGCCAGCAGCTTATCGACACGGGAGACCCAGTACTTC; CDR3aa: CASSLSTRETQYF
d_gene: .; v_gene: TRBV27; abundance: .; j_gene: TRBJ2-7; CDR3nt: TGTGCCAGCAGTTTCGGTACGTCTCGGGGGGAGCAGTACTTC; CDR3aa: CASSFGTSRGEQYF
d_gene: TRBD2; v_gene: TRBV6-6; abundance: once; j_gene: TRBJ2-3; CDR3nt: TGTGCCAGCATGGCGGGGGGCACAGATACGCAGTATTTT; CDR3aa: CASMAGGTDTQYF
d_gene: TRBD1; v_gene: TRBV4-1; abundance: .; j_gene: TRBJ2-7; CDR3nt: TGCGCCAGCAGCCTTACTGTAACGGACAGGGTCACCTACGAGCAGTACTTC; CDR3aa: CASSLTVTDRVTYEQYF
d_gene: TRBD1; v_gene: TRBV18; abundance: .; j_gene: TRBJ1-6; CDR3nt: TGTGCCAGCTCACCGGGGACAGATAATTCACCCCTCCACTTT; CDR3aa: CASSPGTDNSPLHF
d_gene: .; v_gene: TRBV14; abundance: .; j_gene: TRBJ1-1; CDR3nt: TGTGCCAGCAGCCTCACAGGGTCTGGCACTGAAGCTTTCTTT; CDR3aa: CASSLTGSGTEAFF
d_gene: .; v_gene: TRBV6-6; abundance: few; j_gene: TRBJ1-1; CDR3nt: TGTGCCAGCAGTCCCACTCTGACTGAAGCTTTCTTT; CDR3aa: CASSPTLTEAFF
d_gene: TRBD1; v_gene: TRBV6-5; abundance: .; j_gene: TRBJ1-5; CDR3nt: TGTGCCAGCAGTCGGACAGGGAGTAACGATCAGCCCCAGCATTTT; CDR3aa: CASSRTGSNDQPQHF
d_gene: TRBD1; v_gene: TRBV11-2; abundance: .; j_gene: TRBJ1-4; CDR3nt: TGTGCCAGCAGCTTAGGATCGGGACAGGGGGCTGAAAAACTGTTTTTT; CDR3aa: CASSLGSGQGAEKLFF
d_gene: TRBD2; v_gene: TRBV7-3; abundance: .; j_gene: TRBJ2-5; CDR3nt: TGTGCCAGCAGCGCTAAATCCCTTAGCGGGGGAGGAGAGACCCAGTACTTC; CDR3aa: CASSAKSLSGGGETQYF
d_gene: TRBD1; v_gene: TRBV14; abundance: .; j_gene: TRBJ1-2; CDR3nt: TGTGCCAGCAGCCCGACAGGGACTTCCCCCACTGGCTACACCTTC; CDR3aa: CASSPTGTSPTGYTF
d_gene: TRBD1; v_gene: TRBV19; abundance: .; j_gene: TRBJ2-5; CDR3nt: TGTGCCAGTAGCTTACAGGGGGCACGAAGAGAGACCCAGTACTTC; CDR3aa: CASSLQGARRETQYF
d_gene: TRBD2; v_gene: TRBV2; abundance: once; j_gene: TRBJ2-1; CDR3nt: TGTGCCTGCCTTAGCGGGGGGGCGGGTAATGAGCAGTTCTTC; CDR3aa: CACLSGGAGNEQFF
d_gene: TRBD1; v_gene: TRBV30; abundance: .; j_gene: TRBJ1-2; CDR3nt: TGTGCCTGGGGACAGGGTGATGGCTACACCTTC; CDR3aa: CAWGQGDGYTF
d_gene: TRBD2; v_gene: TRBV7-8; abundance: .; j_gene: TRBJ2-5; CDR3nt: TGTGCCAGCAGCTTATTACTAGCGGGGGGGGCGGGTCAAGAGACCCAGTACTTC; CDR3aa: CASSLLLAGGAGQETQYF
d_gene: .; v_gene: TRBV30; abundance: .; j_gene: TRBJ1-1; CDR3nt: TGTGCCTGGAGTTCCAGGGATGGGGTTAGGTCTGAAGCTTTCTTT; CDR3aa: CAWSSRDGVRSEAFF
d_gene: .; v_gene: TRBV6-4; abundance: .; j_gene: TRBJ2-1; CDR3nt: TGTGCCAGCAGCGCACTGGGTCAGGGGAGCTCCTACAATGAGCAGTTCTTC; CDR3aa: CASSALGQGSSYNEQFF
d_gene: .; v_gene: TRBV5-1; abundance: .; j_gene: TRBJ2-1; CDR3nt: TGCGCCAGCAGCTTAGGGGGATTCTCCTACAATGAGCAGTTCTTC; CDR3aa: CASSLGGFSYNEQFF
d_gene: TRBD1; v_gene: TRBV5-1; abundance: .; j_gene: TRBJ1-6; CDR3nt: TGCGCCAGCAGCACCGGGACAGGGAACAATTCACCCCTCCACTTT; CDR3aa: CASSTGTGNNSPLHF
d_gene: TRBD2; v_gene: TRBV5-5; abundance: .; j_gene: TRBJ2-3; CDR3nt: TGTGCCAGCAGCCGAGGGACTAGCGGGGGCACGAATACGCAGTATTTT; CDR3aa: CASSRGTSGGTNTQYF
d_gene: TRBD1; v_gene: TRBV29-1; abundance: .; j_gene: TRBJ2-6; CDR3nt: TGCAGCGTGGAATGGACAGGAACTGGGGCCAACGTCCTGACTTTC; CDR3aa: CSVEWTGTGANVLTF
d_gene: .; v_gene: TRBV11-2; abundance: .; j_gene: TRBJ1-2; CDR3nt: TGTGCCAGCAGCTTAGATACGGTGTCCTATGGCTACACCTTC; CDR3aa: CASSLDTVSYGYTF
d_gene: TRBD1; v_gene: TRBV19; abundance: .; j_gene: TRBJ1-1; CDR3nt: TGTGCCAGTAGTGTCCTGGCAGGGGGCCGGAACACTGAAGCTTTCTTT; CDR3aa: CASSVLAGGRNTEAFF
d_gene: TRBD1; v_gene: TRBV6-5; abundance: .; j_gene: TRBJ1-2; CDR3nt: TGTGCCAGCAGTTACCTAGAGACAGGGAGCTATGGCTACACCTTC; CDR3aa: CASSYLETGSYGYTF
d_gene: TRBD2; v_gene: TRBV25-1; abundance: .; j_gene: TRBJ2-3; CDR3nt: TGTGCCAGCAGGAAGCAAGGGTATGGGGGGGAACGCACAGATACGCAGTATTTT; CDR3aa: CASRKQGYGGERTDTQYF
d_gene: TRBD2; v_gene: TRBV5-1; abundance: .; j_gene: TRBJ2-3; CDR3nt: TGCGCCAGCAGCTTTCCTAGCGGGAACACAGATACGCAGTATTTT; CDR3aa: CASSFPSGNTDTQYF
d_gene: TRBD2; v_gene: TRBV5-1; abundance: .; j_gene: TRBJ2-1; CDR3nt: TGCGCCAGCAGCTTACGGGGACCTACGGGGGGGGATGAGCAGTTCTTC; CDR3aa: CASSLRGPTGGDEQFF
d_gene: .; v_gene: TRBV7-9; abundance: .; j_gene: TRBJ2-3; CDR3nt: TGTGCCAGCAGCTGGCTTTCCGGGGGAATAACAGATACGCAGTATTTT; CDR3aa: CASSWLSGGITDTQYF
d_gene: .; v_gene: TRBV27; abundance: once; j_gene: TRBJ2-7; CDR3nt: TGTGCCAGCAGTTTTGCAGGGTACGAGCAGTACTTC; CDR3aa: CASSFAGYEQYF
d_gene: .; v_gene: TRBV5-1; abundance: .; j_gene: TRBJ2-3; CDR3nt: TGCGCCAGCAGCTTGGCCGAAAGGGGGGGAACAGATACGCAGTATTTT; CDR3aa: CASSLAERGGTDTQYF
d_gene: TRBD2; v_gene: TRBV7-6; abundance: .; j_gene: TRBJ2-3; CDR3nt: TGTGCCAGCAGCTTATCTCCCTTGGCGGGGGGCACAGATACGCAGTATTTT; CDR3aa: CASSLSPLAGGTDTQYF
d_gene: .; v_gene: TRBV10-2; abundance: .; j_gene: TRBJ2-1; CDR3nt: TGCGCCAGCAGTGAGGGCTGGGGAGGTGAGCAGTTCTTC; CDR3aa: CASSEGWGGEQFF
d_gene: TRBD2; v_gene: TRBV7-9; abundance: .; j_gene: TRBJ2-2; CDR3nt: TGTGCCAGCAGCTTAGCGGGCCAACGGACTAGCGGGCTCGGGGAGCTGTTTTTT; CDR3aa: CASSLAGQRTSGLGELFF
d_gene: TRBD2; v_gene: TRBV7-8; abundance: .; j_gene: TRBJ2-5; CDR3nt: TGTGCCAGCAGCTATAGCGGGGGGGCCAAACAAGAGACCCAGTACTTC; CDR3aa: CASSYSGGAKQETQYF
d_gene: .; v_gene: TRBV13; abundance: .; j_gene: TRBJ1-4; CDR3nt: TGTGCCAGCAGCTCCCCCGGGTTGGCTAATGAAAAACTGTTTTTT; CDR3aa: CASSSPGLANEKLFF
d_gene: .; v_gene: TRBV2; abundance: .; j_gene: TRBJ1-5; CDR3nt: TGTGCCAGCAGTGAGGGGCCGACCAGCTACAATCAGCCCCAGCATTTT; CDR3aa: CASSEGPTSYNQPQHF
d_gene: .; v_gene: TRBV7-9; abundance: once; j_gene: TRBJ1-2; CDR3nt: TGTGCCAGCAGCTTACAGTCTGGTCGTTCTGGCTACACCTTC; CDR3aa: CASSLQSGRSGYTF
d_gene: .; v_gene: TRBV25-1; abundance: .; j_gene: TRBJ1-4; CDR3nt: TGTGCCAGCAGTGATGGAGGGTGGGGTGAAAAACTGTTTTTT; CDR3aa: CASSDGGWGEKLFF
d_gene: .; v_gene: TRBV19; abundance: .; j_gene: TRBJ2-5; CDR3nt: TGTGCCAGTAGTATAGGTGGGGCCGCGGAGACCCAGTACTTC; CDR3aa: CASSIGGAAETQYF
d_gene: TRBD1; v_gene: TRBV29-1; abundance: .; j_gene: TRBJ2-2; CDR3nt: TGCAGCGCCGACAGGGGAAACACCGGGGAGCTGTTTTTT; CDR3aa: CSADRGNTGELFF
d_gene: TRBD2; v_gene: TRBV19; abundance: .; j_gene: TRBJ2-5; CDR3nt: TGTGCCAGTAGACTAGCGGGGGGTGAGACCCAGTACTTC; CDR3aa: CASRLAGGETQYF
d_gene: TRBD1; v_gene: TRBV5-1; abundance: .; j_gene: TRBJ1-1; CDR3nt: TGCGCCAGCAGCTACCGGACAGGTGAGAACACTGAAGCTTTCTTT; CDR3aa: CASSYRTGENTEAFF
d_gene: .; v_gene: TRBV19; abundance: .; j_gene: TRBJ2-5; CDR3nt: TGTGCCAGTAGTAGACTAGGGAGTTCAACGGAGACCCAGTACTTC; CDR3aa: CASSRLGSSTETQYF
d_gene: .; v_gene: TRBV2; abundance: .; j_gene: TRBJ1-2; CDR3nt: TGTGCCAGCAGTGTTTATCGGGATGGCTACACCTTC; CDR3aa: CASSVYRDGYTF
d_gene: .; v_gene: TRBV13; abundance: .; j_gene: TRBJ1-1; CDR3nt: TGTGCCAGCAGCTCCCAGCAGGGGAAGGACACTGAAGCTTTCTTT; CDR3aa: CASSSQQGKDTEAFF
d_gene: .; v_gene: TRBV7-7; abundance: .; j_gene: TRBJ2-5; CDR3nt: TGTGCTAGCAGTCTAACCCCAGTAGCGGAACAAGAGACCCGGTACTTC; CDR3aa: CASSLTPVAEQETRYF